This TCR beta chain derives from a study of T cell responses to AZD1222 COVID-19 vaccine. Whole-study results and caveats: Following two doses of AZD1222, Spike-specific TCR breadth and depth rose. Across the whole spike, CD4 TCRs peaked at regions 160-218 and 743-854. Only six or seven AZD1222 recipients were seropositive at baseline. In a largely white British group with more females than males, clonal diversity was possibly underestimated.

V was clipped by 1 base and J by 4 bases; unmatched bases: 3. Germline V CDR1 and CDR2: SGHNT, YYREEE (reference sequence). The CDR3 is 15 residues long. Libraries were prepared by immunoSEQ multiplex PCR; TCRdb keeps only in-frame clonotypes and omits some of them. The sample records around 130,000 clones, around nine tenths being singletons. Notes on this clone: Its antigen is still unknown.

Sequenced here: peripheral blood, sampled 28 days after the second dose of the MenACWY control vaccine. The sequence came from an adult who received the MenACWY meningococcal vaccine as a control. The chain has TRBV5-4 and TRBJ2-5; the match to TRBD2 covers 11 bases. The DNA for the CDR3 is TGTGCCAGCAGCTTGAGACTAGCGGGGACAGAGACCCAGTACTTC. Translated, it gives CASSLRLAGTETQYF.